Listed here are 24 T cell receptor beta chains from one sample, sequenced in a study of T cell changes during pregnancy in multiple sclerosis. Some clones are missing from TCRdb's copy, which holds only in-frame ones; the method was immunoSEQ multiplex PCR. The data hold 40,000 to 50,000 clones, with roughly 93% observed a single time. The sample consisted of CD8+ T cells from peripheral blood mononuclear cells, taken in the third trimester of pregnancy. The receptors were sampled from a female donor with multiple sclerosis, enrolled in a pregnancy study.

The gene calls are TRBV5-6 and TRBJ2-1, with 10 positions matching TRBD2. J gave up 8 bases and V 0 bases, and 11 bases lay outside the gene matches. Germline V gives CDR1 SGHDT, CDR2 YYEEEE. CDR3 length: 17 amino acids. This CDR3 reads CASSLGRPSGSGYEQFF. The CDR3 nucleotides are TGTGCCAGCAGCTTGGGGCGTCCTAGCGGGAGTGGGTATGAGCAGTTCTTC. Filled out from reference TRBV5-6 and TRBJ2-1, the complete variable domain reads DAGVTQSPTHLIKTRGQQVTLRCSPKSGHDTVSWYQQALGQGPQFIFQYYEEEERQRGNFPDRFSGHQFPNYSSELNVNALLLGDSALYLCASSLGRPSGSGYEQFFGPGTRLTVL.

The gene calls are TRBV11-3 and TRBJ1-1, with TRBD1 matching over 7 bases. The germline gives CDR1 SGHNT, CDR2 YENEEA. The CDR3 is 14 amino acids. V trimming: 5 bases; J trimming: 2 bases; junction bases outside the gene matches: 5. As DNA, the CDR3 is TGTGCCAGCAGCCTCGGGACAGCTAACACTGAAGCTTTCTTT. It specifies CASSLGTANTEAFF.

The V gene is TRBV14, the J gene TRBJ2-2; no clear D gene. Trimming cost V 6 bases and J 3 bases, with 14 bases left between them. This CDR3 spans 15 amino acids. Germline V gene sequence: CDR1 SGHDN, CDR2 FVKESK. The CDR3 loop is CASRGSGSHTGELFF. In DNA form, the CDR3 reads TGTGCCAGCAGAGGTTCCGGGTCCCACACCGGGGAGCTGTTTTTT.

The V gene is TRBV19, the J gene TRBJ2-3, with D uncertain. Per the germline V gene, CDR1 is LNHDA and CDR2 is SQIVND (reference sequence). V lost 10 bases, J lost 4 bases, and 6 bases lay in between. The CDR3 extends over 10 amino acids. CDR3 region: CATSADTQYF. DNA of the CDR3: TGTGCCACCAGCGCAGATACGCAGTATTTT. Full variable domain (outside the CDR3, taken from reference TRBV19 and TRBJ2-3): DGGITQSPKYLFRKEGQNVTLSCEQNLNHDAMYWYRQDPGQGLRLIYYSQIVNDFQKGDIAEGYSVSREKKESFPLTVTSAQKNPTAFYLCATSADTQYFGPGTRLTVL.

The V and J genes are TRBV27 and TRBJ2-1, with TRBD1 matching over 10 bases. The germline CDR1 and CDR2 sequences are MNHEY and SMNVEV (reference sequence). The junction had 4 bases not matched to a gene; V was cut back by 7 bases and J by 4 bases. This CDR3 is 14 amino acids long. CDR3 amino acids: CASIGQGVYNEQFF. CDR3 bases: TGTGCCAGCATAGGACAGGGGGTGTACAATGAGCAGTTCTTC.

The rearrangement uses TRBV19 and TRBJ2-7; D is possibly TRBD2 (5 bases). Trimming left V 7 bases short and J 1 base short, with 14 bases between. The CDR3 contains 14 residues. Germline loops: CDR1 LNHDA, CDR2 SQIVND (reference sequence). The CDR3 is CASKWSGPSYEQYF. CDR3 sequence (DNA): TGTGCCAGTAAATGGAGCGGACCTTCCTACGAGCAGTACTTC.

The chain links TRBV29-1 to TRBJ1-1; D gene unclear. The ends were cut back, 4 bases at V and 5 bases at J, with 17 bases in the middle. In germline, CDR1 is SQVTM, CDR2 ANQGSEA. The CDR3 spans 14 residues. Here the CDR3 DNA reads TGCAGCGTTGGGGCAGGCGAAGGTAAGACTGAAGCTTTCTTT. As protein: CSVGAGEGKTEAFF.

About this clone: One end of the junction is discordant with germline, which a read error may explain. The chain recombines TRBV7-8 with TRBJ2-1; a possible D gene is TRBD1 (6 bases). The CDR3 loop spans 15 amino acids. Looked up from germline, CDR1 is SGHVS and CDR2 is FQNEAQ. The CDR3, as DNA: TGTGCCAGCAGCCAGGGACAAATTCTCTACAGTGAGCAGTTCTTC. Translating it yields CASSQGQILYSEQFF.

This clone was recorded once. V gene TRBV15 combines with J gene TRBJ1-3, with TRBD1 matching 9 bases. CDR1 LNHNV and CDR2 YYDKDF come from the germline V gene (reference sequence). This CDR3 spans 13 amino acids. The J segment lost 4 bases and the V segment lost 8 bases, leaving 3 bases of the junction unmatched. The CDR3 DNA is TGTGCCACCGAGACAGGGGGAGGAAACACCATATATTTT. It specifies CATETGGGNTIYF.

The rearrangement uses TRBV18 and TRBJ2-5; TRBD2 agrees at 13 bases. CDR3 size: 17 residues. Germline trimming cut 3 bases from V and 1 base from J; bases unmatched to any gene: 5. Germline V lookup: CDR1 KGHSH, CDR2 LQKENI. The CDR3 DNA reads as TGTGCCAGCTCACCGATGGGGACTAGCGGGGCCCAAGAGACCCAGTACTTC. Protein product: CASSPMGTSGAQETQYF.

This clone was observed many times. The V and J genes are TRBV19 and TRBJ2-7, with a possible D match to TRBD1 (5 bases). Trimming removed 6 bases at V and 7 bases at J, with 22 bases between. CDR1 is LNHDA, CDR2 SQIVND, per germline (reference sequence). The CDR3 has 15 amino acids. CDR3 coding DNA: TGTGCCAGTAGCAGAACAGACAGCCCAGCGATTGAGCAGTACTTC. Translation gives CASSRTDSPAIEQYF. Full variable domain (missing parts from reference TRBV19 and TRBJ2-7): DGGITQSPKYLFRKEGQNVTLSCEQNLNHDAMYWYRQDPGQGLRLIYYSQIVNDFQKGDIAEGYSVSREKKESFPLTVTSAQKNPTAFYLCASSRTDSPAIEQYFGPGTRLTVT.

The chain joins TRBV5-4 to TRBJ2-7; D is perhaps TRBD2 (6 bases). Deletions cut 4 bases from V and 0 bases from J, with 11 bases between. CDR3 length equals 14 residues. From germline, CDR1 is SGHNT and CDR2 YYREEE (reference sequence). The CDR3 DNA reads as TGTGCCAGCAGCATGGGGACTGGCTCCTACGAGCAGTACTTC. Its translation is CASSMGTGSYEQYF.

The rearrangement links TRBV9 to TRBJ2-5; 8 bases are shared with TRBD1. Losses at the gene ends were 2 bases for V and 4 bases for J; bases not matched to a gene: 10. The CDR3 extends over 16 amino acids. Germline V CDR1 and CDR2: SGDLS, YYNGEE. Written as DNA, the CDR3 is TGTGCCAGCAGCGTCTCGTCGGACAGGGTGGGAGAGACCCAGTACTTC. Translated, it gives CASSVSSDRVGETQYF.

This chain joins TRBV27 and TRBJ2-7; TRBD2 might be the D (6 bases). The V end lost 6 bases, the J end lost 0 bases, and 9 bases lay between the germline ends. Per germline, CDR1 MNHEY and CDR2 SMNVEV (reference sequence). CDR3 length equals 13 residues. The CDR3 sequence is CASRPGSSYEQYF. As DNA, the CDR3 is TGTGCCAGCAGACCCGGGAGCTCCTACGAGCAGTACTTC.

The chain links TRBV5-4 to TRBJ2-7; 10 nucleotides match TRBD1. J lost 6 bases, V lost 4 bases, and 7 bases had no gene match. Germline CDR1 reads SGHNT; CDR2 reads YYREEE (reference sequence). The CDR3 sequence is 14 residues long. The CDR3 bases are TGTGCCAGCAGCAGTCCGGGACAGGGGCTCGAGCAGTACTTC. Translated, it gives CASSSPGQGLEQYF.

V is TRBV5-1 and J is TRBJ2-3; D gene unclear. Per the germline V gene, CDR1 is SGHRS and CDR2 is YFSETQ. This CDR3 spans 16 amino acids. V lost 0 bases and J lost 5, with 16 bases in between. CDR3: CASSLAFLGPQDTQYF. CDR3 DNA sequence: TGCGCCAGCAGCTTGGCCTTCCTAGGTCCGCAAGATACGCAGTATTTT.

The J gene is TRBJ2-3, the V gene TRBV6-5; TRBD2 aligns across 7 bases. The V gene end was trimmed by 6 bases and the J gene end by 5 bases; junction bases not matched to a gene: 11. Germline CDR1 and CDR2: MNHEY and SVGAGI. This CDR3 is 15 amino acids long. As DNA, the CDR3 is TGTGCCAGCAGCCCCGGGAGGACTAGTTTAGATACGCAGTATTTT. The encoded protein is CASSPGRTSLDTQYF.

The chain employs TRBV11-2 and TRBJ1-4; 7 bases are shared with TRBD1. J lost 0 bases, V lost 5 bases, and 12 bases had no gene match. The CDR3 length is 18 residues. CDR1 is SGHAT, CDR2 FQNNGV, per germline. The CDR3 region has the DNA TGTGCCAGCAGCCATCCCGGGACAGACCCTTCAACTAATGAAAAACTGTTTTTT. It yields the protein CASSHPGTDPSTNEKLFF.

The chain uses TRBV7-9 and TRBJ1-2, with 9 nucleotides matching TRBD1. There are 17 residues in the CDR3. With V trimmed by 8 bases and J by 2 bases, 15 bases remained unmatched. Germline CDR1 and CDR2: SEHNR and FQNEAQ (reference sequence). In DNA, the CDR3 is TGTGCCAGCTCTCCCTCTTCGCTTGGGACAGGGAACTATGGCTACACCTTC. Encoded protein: CASSPSSLGTGNYGYTF.

The chain is built from TRBV7-9 and TRBJ2-5; 10 nucleotides agree with TRBD1. V lost 0 bases, J lost 14 bases, and 3 bases stayed unmatched. The germline gives CDR1 SEHNR, CDR2 FQNEAQ (reference sequence). The CDR3 totals 12 residues. As DNA, the CDR3 is TGTGCCAGCAGCTTAGCGGGGACAGGGGATTACTTC. Protein product: CASSLAGTGDYF.

The chain recombines TRBV7-9 with TRBJ2-7; no firm D call. Per the germline V gene, CDR1 is SEHNR and CDR2 is FQNEAQ (reference sequence). The CDR3 consists of 11 residues. With 3 bases removed from V and 2 bases from J, the gap between germline ends came to 2 bases. The CDR3 protein is CASSFTYEQYF. Here the CDR3 DNA reads TGTGCCAGCAGCTTCACCTACGAGCAGTACTTC.

The chain couples TRBV10-3 to TRBJ2-1; D possibly corresponds to TRBD2 (5 bases). This CDR3 is 15 amino acids long. The germline V gene encodes CDR1 ENHRY and CDR2 SYGVKD. V lost 4 bases and J 6 bases, leaving 16 bases between the germline ends. CDR3: CAISGTDSIRNEQFF. The CDR3 coding sequence is TGTGCCATCAGTGGTACGGACTCGATACGCAATGAGCAGTTCTTC.

The V gene is TRBV7-2, the J gene TRBJ2-7, with 8 nucleotides matching TRBD2. V dropped 5 bases and J dropped 2; count of bases not matched to a gene: 2. The CDR3 has 13 amino acids. Germline CDR1 reads SGHTA; CDR2 reads FQGNSA. In DNA form, the CDR3 reads TGTGCCAGCAGCCGGGAGGGGCCCTACGAGCAGTACTTC. Protein: CASSREGPYEQYF.

The V call is TRBV5-8, the J call TRBJ2-7; a weak D match, TRBD2 (5 bases). The CDR3 consists of 12 residues. Trimming stripped 5 bases from V and 4 bases from J, with 10 bases between. The germline CDR1 and CDR2 sequences are SGHTS and YDEGEE. CDR3 DNA: TGTGCCAGCAGGCGGGCCTTATACGAGCAGTACTTC. It codes for CASRRALYEQYF.